These 24 T cell receptor beta chains originate from one sample sequenced in a study of shared clonotypes between healthy human individuals. Measured with immunoSEQ multiplex PCR; TCRdb has only the in-frame clones, and not every one. Of hundreds of thousands of clones in the sample, 74% were seen once. The specimen sequenced was memory CD4+ T cells sorted from blood. The subset is: CD45RA-negative fraction. The receptors originated from a woman younger than 45 in good health.

This chain joins TRBV15 and TRBJ2-7, with D unresolved. Per germline, CDR1 LNHNV and CDR2 YYDKDF (reference sequence). The CDR3 has 15 residues. V was clipped by 0 bases and J by 2 bases, with 11 bases between them. The CDR3 bases are TGTGCCACCAGCAGAGATATCCCCAGTCCCTACGAGCAGTACTTC. As protein: CATSRDIPSPYEQYF. The full variable domain, rest sourced from reference TRBV15 and TRBJ2-7, is DAMVIQNPRYQVTQFGKPVTLSCSQTLNHNVMYWYQQKSSQAPKLLFHYYDKDFNNEADTPDNFQSRRPNTSFCFLDIRSPGLGDTAMYLCATSRDIPSPYEQYFGPGTRLTVT.

Details on this clone: Other DNA sequences in this specimen translate into the identical CDR3. V usage is TRBV19 and J usage is TRBJ2-1, with 12 bases identical to TRBD2. The germline CDR1 and CDR2 sequences are LNHDA and SQIVND (reference sequence). Trimming removed 3 bases from V and 3 bases from J; junction bases left unmatched: 0. The CDR3 covers 15 residues. CDR3 nucleotides: TGTGCCAGTAGTATGACTAGCGGGAGCTACAATGAGCAGTTCTTC. Translated: CASSMTSGSYNEQFF.

The chain carries TRBV5-4 and TRBJ2-2; 9 nucleotides agree with TRBD2. The CDR3 length is 14 residues. The V gene end was trimmed by 9 bases and the J gene end by 2 bases; junction bases not matched to a gene: 5. Per germline, CDR1 SGHNT and CDR2 YYREEE (reference sequence). Here the CDR3 DNA reads TGTGCCACCTTAGCGGGGGAAAACACCGGGGAGCTGTTTTTT. Encoded protein: CATLAGENTGELFF.

This clone was observed a handful of times. The gene calls are TRBV28 and TRBJ1-5, with 7 bases fitting TRBD1. Trimming took 4 bases from V and 6 from J; bases not matched to a gene: 9. The germline V gene has CDR1 MDHEN and CDR2 SYDVKM. The CDR3 has 15 residues. CDR3 region: CASSSLKGARQPQHF. The CDR3 nucleotides read TGTGCCAGCAGTTCCCTGAAGGGGGCGCGTCAGCCCCAGCATTTT.

The V and J genes are TRBV25-1 and TRBJ2-7; D unclear. This CDR3 spans 12 amino acids. CDR1 and CDR2 from the germline V gene are MGHDK and SYGVNS. V was clipped by 1 base and J by 5 bases, with 6 bases between them. CDR3 coding DNA: TGTGCCAGCAGTGAATCATCGAACGAGCAGTACTTC. Its protein is CASSESSNEQYF.

J is TRBJ1-1 and V is TRBV5-1; D is ambiguous. V was shortened by 4 bases and J by 6 bases, with 10 bases between the two germline ends. The CDR3 consists of 12 residues. The germline gives CDR1 SGHRS, CDR2 YFSETQ. CDR3 coding DNA: TGCGCCAGCAGCCCGTCTGGCCCTGAAGCTTTCTTT. Translation gives CASSPSGPEAFF.

This clone was seen a handful of times. The chain couples TRBV5-1 to TRBJ1-4, with TRBD1 as a possible D gene (6 bases). The germline V gene has CDR1 SGHRS and CDR2 YFSETQ. CDR3 length: 12 amino acids. The V end lost 4 bases, the J end lost 8 bases, and 9 bases lay between the germline ends. CDR3 sequence: CASSPQGEKLFF. The CDR3 region has the DNA TGCGCCAGCAGCCCACAGGGAGAAAAACTGTTTTTT.

This clone was found a few times. J is TRBJ1-4 and V is TRBV5-1; 9 bases line up with TRBD1. Germline V gives CDR1 SGHRS, CDR2 YFSETQ. This CDR3 contains 15 residues. J lost 6 bases, V lost 0 bases, and 3 bases had no gene match. The chain's CDR3 is CASSLAGQGYEKLFF. The CDR3 bases are TGCGCCAGCAGCTTGGCGGGACAGGGTTATGAAAAACTGTTTTTT. The whole variable domain, remainder taken from reference TRBV5-1 and TRBJ1-4, is KAGVTQTPRYLIKTRGQQVTLSCSPISGHRSVSWYQQTPGQGLQFLFEYFSETQRNKGNFPGRFSGRQFSNSRSEMNVSTLELGDSALYLCASSLAGQGYEKLFFGSGTQLSVL.

This chain links TRBV2 with TRBJ1-2; 7 positions agree with TRBD1. V shed 6 bases, J shed 1 base, and the junction held 8 bases outside the gene matches. The CDR3 consists of 15 residues. Germline values: CDR1 SNHLY, CDR2 FYNNEI. CDR3 DNA sequence: TGTGCCAGCAGGTACCCCGGGACAGATAACTATGGCTACACCTTC. It codes for CASRYPGTDNYGYTF. Full variable domain (rest looked up from reference TRBV2 and TRBJ1-2): EPEVTQTPSHQVTQMGQEVILRCVPISNHLYFYWYRQILGQKVEFLVSFYNNEISEKSEIFDDQFSVERPDGSNFTLKIRSTKLEDSAMYFCASRYPGTDNYGYTFGSGTRLTVV.

This clone has just one count. V is TRBV4-1 and J is TRBJ1-6; TRBD1 agrees at 8 bases. The J segment lost 4 bases and the V segment lost 4 bases, leaving 0 bases of the junction unmatched. The CDR3 length is 14 residues. The germline V gene has CDR1 MGHRA and CDR2 YSYEKL. The CDR3: CASSRDRYNSPLHF. CDR3 in DNA: TGCGCCAGCAGCCGGGACAGGTATAATTCACCCCTCCACTTT.

At least ten counts were recorded for this clone. This chain joins TRBV28 and TRBJ2-5, with a tentative D call TRBD1 (6 bases). V was clipped by 5 bases and J by 9 bases, with 13 bases between them. CDR3 size: 12 residues. CDR1 is MDHEN and CDR2 is SYDVKM in the germline V gene. CDR3 coding DNA: TGTGCCAGCAGTGCTCAGGGGATGGCCCAGTACTTC. It yields the protein CASSAQGMAQYF.

V usage is TRBV5-8 and J usage is TRBJ1-2, with D maybe TRBD1 (5 bases). CDR1 is SGHTS, CDR2 YDEGEE, per germline. Deletions cut 4 bases from V and 3 bases from J, with 16 bases between. The CDR3 runs 15 residues. The CDR3 DNA is TGTGCCAGCAGCAATCCGGGACGGAGGGACTATGGCTACACCTTC. This gives the protein CASSNPGRRDYGYTF.

The chain is built from TRBV7-9 and TRBJ1-1; TRBD1 aligns across 7 bases. The CDR3 has 12 residues. Germline values: CDR1 SEHNR, CDR2 FQNEAQ (reference sequence). Trimming removed 3 bases from V and 6 bases from J; junction bases left unmatched: 1. This CDR3 reads CASSFTGAEAFF. Here the CDR3 DNA reads TGTGCCAGCAGCTTTACAGGGGCTGAAGCTTTCTTT.

The chain has TRBV2 and TRBJ2-7; D might be TRBD2 (6 bases). CDR3 length: 14 amino acids. CDR1 and CDR2 (germline): SNHLY, FYNNEI. V was shortened by 7 bases and J by 0 bases, with 13 bases between the two germline ends. CDR3 sequence (DNA): TGTGCCAGCAAGGAGGGGACGAGCTCCTACGAGCAGTACTTC. It specifies CASKEGTSSYEQYF.

The chain links TRBV11-2 to TRBJ2-1, with 11 bases lining up with TRBD2. The V segment lost 8 bases and the J segment 6 bases; nucleotides outside the gene matches: 9. CDR3 size: 15 residues. CDR1 is SGHAT and CDR2 is FQNNGV in the germline V gene. The CDR3 sequence: CASRVAGGLGNEQFF. CDR3 sequence (DNA): TGTGCCAGCCGAGTAGCGGGAGGGCTTGGCAATGAGCAGTTCTTC.

DNA for the CDR3: TGTGCCAGCAGCTTATTTACCTTTCAGGGGCGAAACTATGGCTACACCTTC. It codes for CASSLFTFQGRNYGYTF. J is TRBJ1-2 and V is TRBV7-9, with D possibly TRBD1 on 6 matching bases. The CDR3 is made up of 17 amino acids. Looked up from germline, CDR1 is SEHNR and CDR2 is FQNEAQ (reference sequence). Between the trimmed V and J ends, which lost 2 bases and 2 bases, there was a span of 18 bases.

This chain links TRBV5-4 with TRBJ2-3; D possibly matches TRBD1 or TRBD2 (6 bases each). This CDR3 contains 16 residues. Germline assignment: CDR1 SGHNT and CDR2 YYREEE (reference sequence). The V end was cut by 4 bases, the J end by 0 bases, with 15 bases between. The CDR3 coding sequence is TGTGCCAGCAGCAAGGGGGATGCGGGGAGCACAGATACGCAGTATTTT. It codes for CASSKGDAGSTDTQYF.

Details on this clone: Other DNA sequences within the sample encode an identical CDR3. The CDR3 nucleotides read TGTGCCAGCAGCGCCGGGACAGGGGGATACGAGCAGTACTTC. It yields the protein CASSAGTGGYEQYF. This chain joins TRBV9 and TRBJ2-7; 11 bases align to TRBD1. Germline CDR1 is SGDLS and CDR2 is YYNGEE. This CDR3 spans 14 amino acids. J gave up 4 bases and V 3 bases, and 3 bases lay outside the gene matches. Full variable domain (remainder filled in from reference TRBV9 and TRBJ2-7): DSGVTQTPKHLITATGQRVTLRCSPRSGDLSVYWYQQSLDQGLQFLIQYYNGEERAKGNILERFSAQQFPDLHSELNLSSLELGDSALYFCASSAGTGGYEQYFGPGTRLTVT.

The V and J genes are TRBV29-1 and TRBJ1-5; no firm D call. Trimming took 6 bases from V and 5 from J, leaving 14 bases between them. Germline V lookup: CDR1 SQVTM, CDR2 ANQGSEA. This CDR3 is 13 amino acids long. CDR3 DNA: TGCAGCGTCGGAACAACTGGAGATCAGCCCCAGCATTTT. This encodes CSVGTTGDQPQHF.

This clone was seen only once. V is TRBV28 and J is TRBJ1-4; 11 bases match TRBD1. CDR3 length: 15 residues. CDR1 and CDR2 (germline): MDHEN, SYDVKM. Unmatched junction bases numbered 3, after V lost 6 bases and J lost 3 bases. CDR3 amino acids: CASRDRGPPNEKLFF. CDR3 bases: TGTGCCAGCAGGGACAGGGGGCCCCCTAATGAAAAACTGTTTTTT.

This clone was seen repeatedly, ten times or more. This chain links TRBV7-8 with TRBJ2-7; D uncertain. The V end lost 3 bases, the J end lost 0 bases, and 6 bases lay between the germline ends. Germline CDR1 reads SGHVS; CDR2 reads FQNEAQ. This CDR3 comprises 13 residues. CDR3 amino acids: CASSFTSSYEQYF. The CDR3 DNA follows: TGTGCCAGCAGCTTTACCAGCTCCTACGAGCAGTACTTC. Using reference TRBV7-8 and TRBJ2-7 for the parts outside the CDR3, the full variable domain is GAGVSQSPRYKVAKRGQDVALRCDPISGHVSLFWYQQALGQGPEFLTYFQNEAQLDKSGLPSDRFFAERPEGSVSTLKIQRTQQEDSAVYLCASSFTSSYEQYFGPGTRLTVT.

The chain has TRBV28 and TRBJ1-5; 7 bases line up with TRBD1. Germline trimming cut 8 bases from V and 3 bases from J; bases unmatched to any gene: 7. Germline V lookup: CDR1 MDHEN, CDR2 SYDVKM. The CDR3 consists of 14 residues. The CDR3 region has the DNA TGTGCCAGCGGCCGGGACAGCAACAATCAGCCCCAGCATTTT. Protein product: CASGRDSNNQPQHF. The whole variable domain, remainder taken from reference TRBV28 and TRBJ1-5, is DVKVTQSSRYLVKRTGEKVFLECVQDMDHENMFWYRQDPGLGLRLIYFSYDVKMKEKGDIPEGYSVSREKKERFSLILESASTNQTSMYLCASGRDSNNQPQHFGDGTRLSIL.

The V and J genes are TRBV6-1 and TRBJ2-1, with D possibly being TRBD1 (6 bases). CDR1 and CDR2 from the germline V gene are MNHNS and SASEGT. This CDR3 is 14 amino acids long. With 4 bases removed from V and 8 bases from J, the gap between germline ends came to 15 bases. The CDR3 DNA sequence: TGTGCCAGCAGTGGGGGGACAAGCGTGGATGAGCAGTTCTTC. It translates to CASSGGTSVDEQFF.

The chain carries TRBV29-1 and TRBJ2-5; D not certain. Germline CDR1 is SQVTM and CDR2 is ANQGSEA. This CDR3 contains 12 residues. V lost 3 bases and J 5 bases, leaving 10 bases between the germline ends. CDR3 in amino acids: CSVDRSFETQYF. In DNA, the CDR3 is TGCAGCGTTGATCGTAGCTTTGAGACCCAGTACTTC.